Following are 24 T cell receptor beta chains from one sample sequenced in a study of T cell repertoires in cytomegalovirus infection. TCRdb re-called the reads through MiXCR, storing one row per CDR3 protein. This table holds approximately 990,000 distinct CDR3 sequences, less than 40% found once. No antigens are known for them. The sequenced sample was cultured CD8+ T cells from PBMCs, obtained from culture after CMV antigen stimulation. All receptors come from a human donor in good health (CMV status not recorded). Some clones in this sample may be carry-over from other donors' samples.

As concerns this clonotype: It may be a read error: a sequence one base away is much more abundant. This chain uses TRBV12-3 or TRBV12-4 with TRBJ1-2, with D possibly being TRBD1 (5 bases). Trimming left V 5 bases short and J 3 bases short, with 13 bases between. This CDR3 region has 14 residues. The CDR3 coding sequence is TGTGCCAGCAGTCCTGGGGCAGACGACTATGGCTACACCTTC. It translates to CASSPGADDYGYTF.

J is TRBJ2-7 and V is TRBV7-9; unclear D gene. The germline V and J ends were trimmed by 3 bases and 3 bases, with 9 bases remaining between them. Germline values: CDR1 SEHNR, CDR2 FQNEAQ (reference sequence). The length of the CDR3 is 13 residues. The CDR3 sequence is CASSLGYSYEQYF. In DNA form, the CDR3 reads TGTGCCAGCAGCTTGGGATACAGCTACGAGCAGTACTTC.

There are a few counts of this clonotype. CDR3 sequence reads: CASSEYPAGEGDEQFF. In DNA form, the CDR3 reads TGTGCCAGCAGTGAATATCCAGCGGGGGAAGGGGATGAGCAGTTCTTC. The chain recombines TRBV25-1 with TRBJ2-1; 8 bases match TRBD2. J was trimmed by 8 bases and V by 0 bases; bases with no gene match: 9. This CDR3 is 16 amino acids long. Germline assignment: CDR1 MGHDK and CDR2 SYGVNS.

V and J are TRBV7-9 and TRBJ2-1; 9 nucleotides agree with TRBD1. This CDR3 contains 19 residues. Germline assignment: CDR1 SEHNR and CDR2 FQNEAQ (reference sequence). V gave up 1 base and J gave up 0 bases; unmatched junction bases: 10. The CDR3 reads CASSLDRDRDPRSYNEQFF. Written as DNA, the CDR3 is TGTGCCAGCAGCTTAGATCGGGACAGGGACCCTCGCTCCTACAATGAGCAGTTCTTC.

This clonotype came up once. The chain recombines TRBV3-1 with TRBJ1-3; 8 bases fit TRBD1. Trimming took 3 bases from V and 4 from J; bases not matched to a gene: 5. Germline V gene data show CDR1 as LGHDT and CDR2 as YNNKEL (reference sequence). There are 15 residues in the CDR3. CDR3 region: CASSQTGDSGNTIYF. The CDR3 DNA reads TGTGCCAGCAGCCAGACAGGGGACTCAGGAAACACCATATATTTT.

CDR3 sequence (DNA): TGTGCCAGCAGTTTTCAAGGAGATAGCAATCAGCCCCAGCATTTT. Protein product: CASSFQGDSNQPQHF. The genes are TRBV27 and TRBJ1-5; D uncertain. This CDR3 contains 15 residues. The V gene lost 3 bases and the J gene lost 0 bases, with 9 bases spanning the gap. The germline V gene has CDR1 MNHEY and CDR2 SMNVEV (reference sequence).

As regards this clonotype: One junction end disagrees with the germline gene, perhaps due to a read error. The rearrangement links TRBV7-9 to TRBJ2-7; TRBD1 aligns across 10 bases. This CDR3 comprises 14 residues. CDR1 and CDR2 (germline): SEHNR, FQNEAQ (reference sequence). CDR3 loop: CAGSFRQGAGEQYF. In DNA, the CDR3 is TGTGCCGGCAGCTTCCGACAGGGGGCGGGTGAGCAGTACTTC.

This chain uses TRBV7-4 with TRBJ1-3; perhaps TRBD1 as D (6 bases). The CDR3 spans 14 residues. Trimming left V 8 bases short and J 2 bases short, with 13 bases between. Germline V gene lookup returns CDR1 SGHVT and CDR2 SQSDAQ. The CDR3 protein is CASLARGAGNTIYF. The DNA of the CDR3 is TGTGCCAGCCTCGCCAGGGGAGCTGGAAACACCATATATTTT.

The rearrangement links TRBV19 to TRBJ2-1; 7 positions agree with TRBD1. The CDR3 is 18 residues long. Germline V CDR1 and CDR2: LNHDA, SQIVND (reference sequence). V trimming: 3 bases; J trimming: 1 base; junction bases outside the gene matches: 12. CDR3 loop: CASSISSQGQFSYNEQFF. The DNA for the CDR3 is TGTGCCAGTAGTATTTCGTCGCAGGGACAGTTTTCCTACAATGAGCAGTTCTTC. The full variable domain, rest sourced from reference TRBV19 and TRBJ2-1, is DGGITQSPKYLFRKEGQNVTLSCEQNLNHDAMYWYRQDPGQGLRLIYYSQIVNDFQKGDIAEGYSVSREKKESFPLTVTSAQKNPTAFYLCASSISSQGQFSYNEQFFGPGTRLTVL.

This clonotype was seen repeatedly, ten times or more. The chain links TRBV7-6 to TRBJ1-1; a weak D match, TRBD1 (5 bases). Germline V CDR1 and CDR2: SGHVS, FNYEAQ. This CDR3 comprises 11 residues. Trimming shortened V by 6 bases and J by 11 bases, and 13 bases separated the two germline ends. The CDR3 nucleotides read TGTGCCAGCAGTTCAGGGCGACGGGCTTTCTTT. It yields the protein CASSSGRRAFF.

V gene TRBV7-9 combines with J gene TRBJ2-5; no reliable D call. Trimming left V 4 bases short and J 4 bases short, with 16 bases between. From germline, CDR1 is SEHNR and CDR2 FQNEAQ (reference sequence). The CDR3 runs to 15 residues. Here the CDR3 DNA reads TGTGCCAGCAGCTCCCCGGACCAAGGACGAGAGACCCAGTACTTC. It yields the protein CASSSPDQGRETQYF.

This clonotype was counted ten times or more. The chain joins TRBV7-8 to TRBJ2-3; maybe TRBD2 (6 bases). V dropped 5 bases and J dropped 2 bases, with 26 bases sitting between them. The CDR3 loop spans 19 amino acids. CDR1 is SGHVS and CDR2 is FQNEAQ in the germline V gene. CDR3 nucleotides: TGTGCCAGCAGCGTCTCCCCCGGCGGGGCAGGGTGGAACACAGATACGCAGTATTTT. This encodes CASSVSPGGAGWNTDTQYF.

The CDR3 nucleotides are TGTGCCATCTGGACAGGGGTAAACAATGAGCAGTTCTTC. Protein sequence: CAIWTGVNNEQFF. V and J are TRBV6-2 or TRBV6-3 and TRBJ2-1; 9 nucleotides line up with TRBD1. The germline V gene has CDR1 MNHEY and CDR2 SVGEGT. The CDR3 is made up of 13 amino acids. J gave up 5 bases and V 10 bases, and 6 bases lay outside the gene matches.

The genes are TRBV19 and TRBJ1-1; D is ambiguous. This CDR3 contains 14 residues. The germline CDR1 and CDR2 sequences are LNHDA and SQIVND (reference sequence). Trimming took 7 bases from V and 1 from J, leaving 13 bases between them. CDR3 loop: CASMEEGSNTEAFF. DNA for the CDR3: TGTGCCAGTATGGAGGAGGGTTCGAACACTGAAGCTTTCTTT.

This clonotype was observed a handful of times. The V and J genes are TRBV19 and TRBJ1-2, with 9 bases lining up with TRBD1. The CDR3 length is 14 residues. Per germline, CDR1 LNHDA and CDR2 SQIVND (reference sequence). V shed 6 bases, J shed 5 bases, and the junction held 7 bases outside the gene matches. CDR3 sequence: CASRNRDRDYGYTF. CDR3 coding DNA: TGTGCCAGTAGGAACCGGGACAGGGATTATGGCTACACCTTC.

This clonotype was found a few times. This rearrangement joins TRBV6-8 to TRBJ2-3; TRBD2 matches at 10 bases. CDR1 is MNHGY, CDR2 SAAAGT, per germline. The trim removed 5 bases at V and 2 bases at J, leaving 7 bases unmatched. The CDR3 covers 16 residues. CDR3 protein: CASSQELAGYTDTQYF. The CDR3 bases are TGTGCCAGCAGTCAAGAACTAGCGGGGTACACAGATACGCAGTATTTT.

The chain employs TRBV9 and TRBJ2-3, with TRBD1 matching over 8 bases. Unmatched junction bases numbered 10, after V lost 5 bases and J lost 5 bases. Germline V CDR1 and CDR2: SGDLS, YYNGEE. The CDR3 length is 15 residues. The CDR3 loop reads CASRRRQGQGDTQYF. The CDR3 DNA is TGTGCCAGCAGACGAAGACAGGGGCAGGGAGATACGCAGTATTTT.

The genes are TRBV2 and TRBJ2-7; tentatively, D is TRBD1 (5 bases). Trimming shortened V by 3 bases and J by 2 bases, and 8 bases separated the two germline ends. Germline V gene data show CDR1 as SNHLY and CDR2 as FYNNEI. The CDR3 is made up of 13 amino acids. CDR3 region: CASSDDSTYEQYV. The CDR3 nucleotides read TGTGCCAGCAGTGACGACAGCACCTACGAGCAGTACGTC.

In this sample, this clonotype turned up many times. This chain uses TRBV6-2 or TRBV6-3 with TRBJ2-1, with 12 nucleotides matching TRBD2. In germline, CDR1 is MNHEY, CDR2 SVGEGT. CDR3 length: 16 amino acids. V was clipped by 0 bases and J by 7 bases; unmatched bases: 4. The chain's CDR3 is CASSYSLAGGRNEQFF. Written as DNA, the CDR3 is TGTGCCAGCAGTTACTCCCTAGCGGGGGGGAGAAATGAGCAGTTCTTC.

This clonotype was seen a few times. CDR3 residues: CASTKSQGLLGANVLTF. The CDR3, as DNA: TGTGCCAGCACCAAATCCCAGGGCCTTCTCGGGGCCAACGTCCTGACTTTC. The V and J genes are TRBV25-1 and TRBJ2-6; TRBD1 might be the D (5 bases). The CDR3 contains 17 residues. From germline, CDR1 is MGHDK and CDR2 SYGVNS. V shed 7 bases and J shed 4 bases, with 20 bases lying between them.

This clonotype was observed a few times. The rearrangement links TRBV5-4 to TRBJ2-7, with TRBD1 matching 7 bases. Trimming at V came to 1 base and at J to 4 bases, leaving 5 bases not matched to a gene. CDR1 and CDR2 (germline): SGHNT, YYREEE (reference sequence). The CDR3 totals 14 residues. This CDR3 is CASSLKGGRYEQYF. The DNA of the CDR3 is TGTGCCAGCAGCTTGAAAGGGGGCAGGTACGAGCAGTACTTC. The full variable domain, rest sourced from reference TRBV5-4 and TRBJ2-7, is ETGVTQSPTHLIKTRGQQVTLRCSSQSGHNTVSWYQQALGQGPQFIFQYYREEENGRGNFPPRFSGLQFPNYSSELNVNALELDDSALYLCASSLKGGRYEQYFGPGTRLTVT.

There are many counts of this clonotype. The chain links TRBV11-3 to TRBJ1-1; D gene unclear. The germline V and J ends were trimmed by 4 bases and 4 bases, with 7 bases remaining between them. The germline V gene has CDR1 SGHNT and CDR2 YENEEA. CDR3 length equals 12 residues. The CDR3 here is CASSSDRTEAFF. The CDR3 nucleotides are TGTGCCAGCAGCTCCGACCGCACTGAAGCTTTCTTT.

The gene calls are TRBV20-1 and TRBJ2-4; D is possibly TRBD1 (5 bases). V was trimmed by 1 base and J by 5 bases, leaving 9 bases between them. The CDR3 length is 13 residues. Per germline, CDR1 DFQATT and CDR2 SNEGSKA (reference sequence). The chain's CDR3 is CSARVIQENIQYF. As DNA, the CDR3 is TGCAGTGCTAGAGTGATACAGGAAAACATTCAGTACTTC.

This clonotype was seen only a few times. Here the CDR3 DNA reads TGTGCCATCAGTGCTCCTAGCACAGATACGCAGTATTTT. Protein sequence: CAISAPSTDTQYF. The chain combines TRBV10-3 with TRBJ2-3; D is undetermined. Per germline, CDR1 ENHRY and CDR2 SYGVKD. V was shortened by 4 bases and J by 0 bases, with 5 bases between the two germline ends. This CDR3 is built from 13 residues.